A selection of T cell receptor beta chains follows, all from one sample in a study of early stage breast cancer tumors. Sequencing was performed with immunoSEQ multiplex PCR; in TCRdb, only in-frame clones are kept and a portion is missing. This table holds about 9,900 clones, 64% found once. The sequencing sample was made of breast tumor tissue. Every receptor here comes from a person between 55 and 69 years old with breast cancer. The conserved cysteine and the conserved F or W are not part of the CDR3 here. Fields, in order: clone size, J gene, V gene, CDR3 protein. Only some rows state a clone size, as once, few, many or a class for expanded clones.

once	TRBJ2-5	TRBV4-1	ASSPLGSGWLYQETQY
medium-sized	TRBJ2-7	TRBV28	ASRPAGVNYEQY
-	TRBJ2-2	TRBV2	ASRLAVRLAGHTGELF
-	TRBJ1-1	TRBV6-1	ASSERGVNTEAF
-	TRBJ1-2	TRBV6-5	ASGESYNYGYT
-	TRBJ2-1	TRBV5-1	ASRQLPAYNEQF
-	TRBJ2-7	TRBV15	ATSRVASGSYEQY
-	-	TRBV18	ASSPTGYEQY
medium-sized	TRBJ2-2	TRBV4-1	ASSLESFGTGELF
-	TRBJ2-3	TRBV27	ASSLGLAGYTQY
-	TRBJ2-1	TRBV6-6	ASIQLASYGNEQF
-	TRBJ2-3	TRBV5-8	ASSLGLAGGTDTQY
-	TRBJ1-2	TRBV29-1	SVEGWGRSYGYT
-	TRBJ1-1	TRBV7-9	ASSPGTGGLLTEAF
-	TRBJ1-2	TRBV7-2	ASSSNQGANYGYT
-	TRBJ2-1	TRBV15	ATSRGIRRTIYNEQF
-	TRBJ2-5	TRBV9	ASSVAGASRQETQY
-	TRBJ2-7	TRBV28	ASSLGTSGYSSYEQY
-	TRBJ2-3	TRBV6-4	ASSELAGTGTQY
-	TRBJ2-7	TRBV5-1	ASKLAGGPSDEQY
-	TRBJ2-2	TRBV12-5	ASVLSRGSGELF
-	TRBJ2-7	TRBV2	ASAYRDFTYEQY
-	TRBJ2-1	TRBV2	ASTSDSHEQF
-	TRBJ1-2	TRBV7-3	ASSLSGLYT
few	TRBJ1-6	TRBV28	ATGTGEWYSPLH
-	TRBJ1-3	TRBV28	ASWGGGTGNTIY
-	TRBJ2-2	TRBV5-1	ASRIAGVGTGELF
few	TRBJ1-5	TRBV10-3	ASSSDTRNQPQH
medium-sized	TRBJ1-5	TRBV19	ASDRGSNQPQH
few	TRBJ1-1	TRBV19	ASSTGTNTEAF
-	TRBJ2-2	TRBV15	ATSSLLAGGTGELF
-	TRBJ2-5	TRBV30	AWSPDGGGRETQY
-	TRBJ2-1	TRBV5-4	ASSPFRGNEQF
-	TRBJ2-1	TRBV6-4	ASSDSLEKYNEQF
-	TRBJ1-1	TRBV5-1	ASSWAGNTEAF
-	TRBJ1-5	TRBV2	ASHGTFDQPQH
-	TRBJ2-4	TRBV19	AAQGIGKNIQY
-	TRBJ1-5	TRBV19	ASTTRVGSNQPQH
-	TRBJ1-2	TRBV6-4	ASSATPESIANYGYT
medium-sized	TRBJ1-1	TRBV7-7	ASSLGRNTEAF
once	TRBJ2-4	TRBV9	ASSPRGQGLAKNIQY
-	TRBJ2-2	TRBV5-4	ASTLKSGANTGELF
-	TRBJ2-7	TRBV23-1	ASSPRLYEQY
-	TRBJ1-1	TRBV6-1	ASSDRTGRNLNTEAF
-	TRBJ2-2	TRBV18	ASSPRSKANTGELF